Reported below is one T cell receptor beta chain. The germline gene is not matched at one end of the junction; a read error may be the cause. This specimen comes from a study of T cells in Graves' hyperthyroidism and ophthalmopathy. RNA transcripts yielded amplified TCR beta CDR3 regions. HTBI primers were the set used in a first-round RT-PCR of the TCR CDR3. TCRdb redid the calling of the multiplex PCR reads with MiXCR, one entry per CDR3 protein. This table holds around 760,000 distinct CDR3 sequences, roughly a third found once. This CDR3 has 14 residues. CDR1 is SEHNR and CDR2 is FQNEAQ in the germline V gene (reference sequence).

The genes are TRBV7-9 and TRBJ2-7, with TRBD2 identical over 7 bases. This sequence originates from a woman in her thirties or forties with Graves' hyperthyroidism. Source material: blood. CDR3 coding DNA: TGTGCCAGCAGCGCCGCCGGGGGGACCGGGGAGCTGTACTTC. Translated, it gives CASSAAGGTGELYF.